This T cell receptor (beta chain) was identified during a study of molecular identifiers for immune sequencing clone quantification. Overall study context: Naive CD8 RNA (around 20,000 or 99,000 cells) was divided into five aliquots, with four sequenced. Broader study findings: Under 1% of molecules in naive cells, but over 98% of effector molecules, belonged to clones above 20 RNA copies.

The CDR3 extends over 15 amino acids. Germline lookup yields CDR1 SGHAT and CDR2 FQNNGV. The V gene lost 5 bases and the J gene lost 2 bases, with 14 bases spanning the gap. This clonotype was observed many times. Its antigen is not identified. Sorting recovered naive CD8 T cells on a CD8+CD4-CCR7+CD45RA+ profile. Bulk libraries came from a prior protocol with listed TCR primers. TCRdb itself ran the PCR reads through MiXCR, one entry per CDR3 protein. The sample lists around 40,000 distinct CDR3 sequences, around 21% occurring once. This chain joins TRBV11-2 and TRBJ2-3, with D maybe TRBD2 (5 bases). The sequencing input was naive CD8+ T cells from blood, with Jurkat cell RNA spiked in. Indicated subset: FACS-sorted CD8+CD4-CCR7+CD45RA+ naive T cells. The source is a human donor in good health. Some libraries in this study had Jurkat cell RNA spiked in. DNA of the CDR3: TGTGCCAGCAGCCCGGAGGTGTGGGACACAGATACGCAGTATTTT. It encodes CASSPEVWDTDTQYF.